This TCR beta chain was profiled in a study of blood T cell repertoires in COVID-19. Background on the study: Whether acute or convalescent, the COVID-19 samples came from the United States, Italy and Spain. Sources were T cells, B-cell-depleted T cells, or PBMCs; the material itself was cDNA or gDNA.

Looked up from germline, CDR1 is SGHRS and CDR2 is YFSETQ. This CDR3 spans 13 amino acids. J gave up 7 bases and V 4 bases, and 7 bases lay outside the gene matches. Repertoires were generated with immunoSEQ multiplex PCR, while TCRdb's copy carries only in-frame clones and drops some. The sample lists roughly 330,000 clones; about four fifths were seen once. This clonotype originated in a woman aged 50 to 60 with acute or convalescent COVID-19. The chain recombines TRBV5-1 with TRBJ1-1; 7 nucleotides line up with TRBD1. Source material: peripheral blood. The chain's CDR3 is CASSRLRDSEAFF. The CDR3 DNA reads TGCGCCAGCAGCCGCCTGCGGGACAGTGAAGCTTTCTTT.